This T cell receptor beta chain was sequenced for a study of control samples from healthy donors and cancer patients (dated by TCRdb to the early 2020s). To prepare the library, the immunoSEQ multiplex PCR assay was applied. This is the immuneACCESS table as TCRdb keeps it, with only in-frame sequences that have V and J called. A part of the clones is gone; compared with another copy, unresolved V genes explain less than half, and the rest is unexplained. The sample includes 97,000 or so clones, with approximately 90% observed a single time. In total, the top ten clones hold over 2% of the sample. The CDR3 contains 14 residues, cysteine and phenylalanine counted. The CDR3 DNA has 42 bases and is translated from base 1. Per the germline V gene, KGHDR is the CDR1 and SFDVKD is the CDR2. V loses 0 bases, J loses 0 bases, and the germline ends lie 2 bases apart. About this clone itself: There is no known antigen for this receptor. Per-base qualities were not stored, and no clone one base away is much larger. Other DNA sequences in the sample encode the same CDR3.

The receptor was derived from a woman between 18 and 30 years old in good health. Here the chain combines TRBV24-1 and TRBJ1-5, with no reliable assignment of the D segment. The source material was blood. In nucleotide form, the sequence is TGTGCCACCAGTGATTTGGATAGCAATCAGCCCCAGCATTTT. It translates as CATSDLDSNQPQHF.